This T cell receptor (beta chain) comes out of a study of technical replicates of blood from a few donors. Measured with immunoSEQ multiplex PCR; TCRdb has only the in-frame clones, and not every one. The data show about 88,000 clones, about 90% seen once. The CDR3 extends over 15 amino acids. Germline V gene sequence: CDR1 MGHRA, CDR2 YSYEKL. V lost 1 base, J lost 5 bases, and 11 bases lay in between. The rearrangement uses TRBV4-1 and TRBJ1-4; D is uncertain. The TCR was taken from a human donor in good health. Sequencing was done on a sample of T cells isolated from PBMCs. In DNA form, the CDR3 reads TGCGCCAGCAGCCAAGGTTTTTTGGCCAATGAAAAACTGTTTTTT. As protein: CASSQGFLANEKLFF.